This T cell receptor (beta chain) was captured in a study of identical twins. One entry per CDR3 protein results from TCRdb running MiXCR on the 5' RACE reads. The sample consists of about 790,000 distinct CDR3 sequences, around a sixth of them appearing once. Regarding the study as a whole: It was out-of-frame TCR alpha sharing in monozygotic twins that models underestimated.

On this clonotype itself: Antigen unknown.

The CDR3 has 13 residues. Trimming removed 5 bases from V and 4 bases from J, with 9 bases in between. Germline CDR1 reads SGHAT; CDR2 reads FQNNGV. The same sample was also used in a study of T cells expressing NK-cell markers. That report adds: It was sorted CD3+CD56+NKG2C+, CD3+CD56+NKG2C- and CD3+CD56-NKG2C+ T cells that supplied the TCR beta repertoires. Serological testing identified most of the eight sequenced donors as HCMV-seropositive and one as seronegative. One observes that, in several donors, these clonotypes were also the leading ones within the CD3+CD56-NKG2C+ fraction.

This chain connects TRBV11-2 to TRBJ1-5, with D unresolved. This TCR derives from a woman aged 18-29 years in good health. Sequenced sample: PBMCs. The CDR3 DNA follows: TGTGCCAGCAGCATCCGGCCTAATCAGCCCCAGCATTTT. Its protein is CASSIRPNQPQHF.